The clone carrying this T cell receptor beta chain was counted only a few times. The CDR3 runs to 15 residues. J gave up 8 bases and V 5 bases, and 11 bases lay outside the gene matches. CDR1 and CDR2 from the germline V gene are SGHTA and FQGNSA. These data are taken from a study of human T cells and chemical hapten exposure. Study in general: Upper inner arm skin measuring 2 cm by 2 cm received 2% DPC for sensitization. Diagnoses of alopecia areata, totalis or universalis occurred in mostly female patients.

TCRdb independently ran MiXCR on the RACE reads; one entry per CDR3 protein. The table lists nearly 80,000 distinct CDR3 sequences, approximately 10% of them singletons. Stated time point: patch test 1, 2 weeks after DPC sensitization. Treatment meaning: therapeutic diphenylcyclopropenone sensitization with weekly scalp DPC. Venepuncture was done earlier than the placement of each patch test. Donors were 18 to 70-year-old alopecia patients suitable for DPC. This material consisted of whole blood, taken in connection with sensitization to the hapten diphenylcyclopropenone (DPC). The sequence was obtained from a woman aged 45-65 years with alopecia areata. Some clones in this sample may be carry-over from other donors' samples. The chain couples TRBV7-2 to TRBJ2-7; 11 positions match TRBD2. In DNA form, the CDR3 reads TGTGCCAGCAGCGCGAAACTAGCGGGAGAAAGAAAGCAGTACTTC. Amino acids: CASSAKLAGERKQYF.